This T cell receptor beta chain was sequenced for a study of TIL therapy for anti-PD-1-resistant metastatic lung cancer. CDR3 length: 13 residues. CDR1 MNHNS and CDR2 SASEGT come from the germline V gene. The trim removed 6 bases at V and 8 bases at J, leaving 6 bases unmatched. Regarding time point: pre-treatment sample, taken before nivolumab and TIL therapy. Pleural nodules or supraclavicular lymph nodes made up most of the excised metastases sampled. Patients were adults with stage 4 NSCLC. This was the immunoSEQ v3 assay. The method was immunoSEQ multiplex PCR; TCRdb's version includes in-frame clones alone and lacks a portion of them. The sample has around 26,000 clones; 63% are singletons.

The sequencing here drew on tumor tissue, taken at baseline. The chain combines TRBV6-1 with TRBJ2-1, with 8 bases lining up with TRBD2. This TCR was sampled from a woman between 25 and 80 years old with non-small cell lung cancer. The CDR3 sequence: CASSPLLADEQFF. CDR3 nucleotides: TGTGCCAGCAGCCCCTTACTAGCGGATGAGCAGTTCTTC.